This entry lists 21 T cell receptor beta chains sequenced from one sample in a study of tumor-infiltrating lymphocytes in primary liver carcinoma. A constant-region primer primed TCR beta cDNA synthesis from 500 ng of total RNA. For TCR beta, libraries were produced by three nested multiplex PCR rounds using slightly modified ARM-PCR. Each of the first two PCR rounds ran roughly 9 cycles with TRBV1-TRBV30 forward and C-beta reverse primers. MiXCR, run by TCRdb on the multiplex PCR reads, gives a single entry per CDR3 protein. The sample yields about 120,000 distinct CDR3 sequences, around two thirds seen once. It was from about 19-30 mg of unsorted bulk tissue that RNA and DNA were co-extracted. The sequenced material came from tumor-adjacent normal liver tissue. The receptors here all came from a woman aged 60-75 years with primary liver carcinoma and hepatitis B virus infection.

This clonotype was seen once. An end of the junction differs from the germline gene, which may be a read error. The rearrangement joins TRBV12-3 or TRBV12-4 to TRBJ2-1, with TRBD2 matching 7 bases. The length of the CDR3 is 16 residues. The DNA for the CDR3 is TGTGCCAGCAGTTTCGGGGGGACGCAACCCTACAATGAGCAGTTTTTC. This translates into CASSFGGTQPYNEQFF.

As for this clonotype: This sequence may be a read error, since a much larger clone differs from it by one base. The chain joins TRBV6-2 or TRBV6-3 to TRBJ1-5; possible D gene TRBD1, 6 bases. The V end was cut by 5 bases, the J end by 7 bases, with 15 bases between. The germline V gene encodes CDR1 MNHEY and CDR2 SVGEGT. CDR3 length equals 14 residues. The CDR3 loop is CASSTWGGGQPQHF. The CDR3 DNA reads TGTGCCAGCAGTACCTGGGGGGGCGGCCAGCCCCAGCATTTT.

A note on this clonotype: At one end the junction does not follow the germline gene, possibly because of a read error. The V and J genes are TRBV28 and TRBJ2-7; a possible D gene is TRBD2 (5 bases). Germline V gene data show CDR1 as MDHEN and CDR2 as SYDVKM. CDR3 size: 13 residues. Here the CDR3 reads CVSSRDYSYEQYF. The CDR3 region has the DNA TGTGTCAGCAGTCGCGACTACTCCTACGAGCAGTACTTC.

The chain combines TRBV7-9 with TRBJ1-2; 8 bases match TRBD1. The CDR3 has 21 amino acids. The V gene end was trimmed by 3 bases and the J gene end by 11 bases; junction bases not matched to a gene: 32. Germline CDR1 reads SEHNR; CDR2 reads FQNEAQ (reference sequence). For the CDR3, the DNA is TGTGCCAGCAGCTTTCTGTTCAGACAGGGGCCCAGGCGGCCCGGGAGTGGTGGATACACCTTC. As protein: CASSFLFRQGPRRPGSGGYTF.

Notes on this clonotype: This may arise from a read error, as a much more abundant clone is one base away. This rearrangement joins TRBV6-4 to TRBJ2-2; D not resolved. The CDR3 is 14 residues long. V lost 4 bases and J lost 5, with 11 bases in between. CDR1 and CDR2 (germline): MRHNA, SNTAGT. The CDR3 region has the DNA TGTGCCAGCAGTGTGGTTAGAGAAACCGGGGAGCTGTTTTTT. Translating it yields CASSVVRETGELFF.

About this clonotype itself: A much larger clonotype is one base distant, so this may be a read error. CDR3 residues: CVSSNRRNSPLHF. CDR3 in DNA: TGTGTCAGCAGCAACAGGAGAAATTCACCCCTCCACTTT. The chain has TRBV28 and TRBJ1-6; TRBD1 might be the D (5 bases). This CDR3 is 13 amino acids long. Per germline, CDR1 MDHEN and CDR2 SYDVKM. Based on the CDR3 plus reference TRBV28 and TRBJ1-6, the full variable domain is DVKVTQSSRYLVKRTGEKVFLECVQDMDHENMFWYRQDPGLGLRLIYFSYDVKMKEKGDIPEGYSVSREKKERFSLILESASTNQTSMYLCVSSNRRNSPLHFGNGTRLTVT.

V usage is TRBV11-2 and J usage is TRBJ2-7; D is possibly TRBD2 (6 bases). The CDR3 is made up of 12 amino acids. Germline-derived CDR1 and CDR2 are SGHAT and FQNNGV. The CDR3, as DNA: TGTGTCAGGAGCTGGACTACTTACGAGCAGTACTTC. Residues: CVRSWTTYEQYF.

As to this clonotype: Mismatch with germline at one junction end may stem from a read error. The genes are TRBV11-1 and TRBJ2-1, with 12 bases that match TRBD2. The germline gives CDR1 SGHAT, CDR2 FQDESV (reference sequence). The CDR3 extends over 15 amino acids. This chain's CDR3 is CAGSFRLAGDNKQFF. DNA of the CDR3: TGTGCCGGCAGCTTCAGACTAGCGGGAGACAATAAGCAGTTCTTC.

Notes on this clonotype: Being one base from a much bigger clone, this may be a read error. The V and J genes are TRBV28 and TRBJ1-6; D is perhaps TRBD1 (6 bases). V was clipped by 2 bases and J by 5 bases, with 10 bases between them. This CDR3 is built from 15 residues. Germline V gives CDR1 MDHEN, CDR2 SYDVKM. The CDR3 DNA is TGTGCCAGCAGTTTAAGGCAGGGGCATAATTCACCCCTCCACTTT. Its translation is CASSLRQGHNSPLHF.

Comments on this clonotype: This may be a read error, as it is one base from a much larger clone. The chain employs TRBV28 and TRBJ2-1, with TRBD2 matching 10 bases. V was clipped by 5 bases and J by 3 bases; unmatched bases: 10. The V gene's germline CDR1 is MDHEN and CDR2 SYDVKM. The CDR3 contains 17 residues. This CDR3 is CASSALTGLAIYNEQFF. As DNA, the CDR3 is TGTGCCAGCAGTGCGTTGACGGGACTAGCGATCTACAATGAGCAGTTCTTC.

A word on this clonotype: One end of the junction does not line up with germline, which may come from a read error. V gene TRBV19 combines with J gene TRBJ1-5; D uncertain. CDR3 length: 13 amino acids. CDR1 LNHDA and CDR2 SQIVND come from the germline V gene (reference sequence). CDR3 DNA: TGTGCCAGTAGTATCGAGGGAAATCAGCCCCATCATTTT. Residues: CASSIEGNQPHHF.

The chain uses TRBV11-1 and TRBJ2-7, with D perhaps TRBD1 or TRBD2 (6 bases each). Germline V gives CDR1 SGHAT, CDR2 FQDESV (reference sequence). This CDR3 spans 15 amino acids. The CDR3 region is CPGSPRTAGLLEQYF. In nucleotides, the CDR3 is TGTCCCGGCAGCCCTCGGACAGCAGGACTACTCGAGCAGTACTTC.

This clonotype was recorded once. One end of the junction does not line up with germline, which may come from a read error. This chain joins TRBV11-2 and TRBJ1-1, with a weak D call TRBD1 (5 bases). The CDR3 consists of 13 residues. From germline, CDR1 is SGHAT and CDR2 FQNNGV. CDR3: CAGSFHGGTETIF. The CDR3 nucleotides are TGTGCCGGCAGCTTTCATGGTGGGACTGAAACTATCTTT. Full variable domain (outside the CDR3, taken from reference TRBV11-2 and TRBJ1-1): EAGVAQSPRYKIIEKRQSVAFWCNPISGHATLYWYQQILGQGPKLLIQFQNNGVVDDSQLPKDRFSAERLKGVDSTLKIQPAKLEDSAVYLCAGSFHGGTETIFGQGTRLTVV.

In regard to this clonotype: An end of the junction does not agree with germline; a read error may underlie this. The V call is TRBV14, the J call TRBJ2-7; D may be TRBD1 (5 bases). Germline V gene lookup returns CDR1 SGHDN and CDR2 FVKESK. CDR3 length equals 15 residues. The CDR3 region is CANSQGVGPSYEQYF. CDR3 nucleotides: TGTGCCAACAGCCAAGGGGTGGGGCCTTCCTACGAGCAATACTTC.

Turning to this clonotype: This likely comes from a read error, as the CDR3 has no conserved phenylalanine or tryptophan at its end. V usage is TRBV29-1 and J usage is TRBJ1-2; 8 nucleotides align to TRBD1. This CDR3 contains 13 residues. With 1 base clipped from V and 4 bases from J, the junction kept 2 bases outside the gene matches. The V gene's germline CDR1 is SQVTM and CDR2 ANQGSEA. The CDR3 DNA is TGCAGCGTTGAAGGACAGGGGTCCTATGGCTACACCTCC. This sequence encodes CSVEGQGSYGYTS.

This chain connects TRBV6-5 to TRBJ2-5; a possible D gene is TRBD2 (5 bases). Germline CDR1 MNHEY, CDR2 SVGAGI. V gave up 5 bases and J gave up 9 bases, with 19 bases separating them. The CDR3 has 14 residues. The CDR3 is CASSPRLSSEAQYF. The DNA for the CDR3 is TGTGCCAGCAGTCCCCGACTGAGCTCGGAGGCCCAGTACTTC.

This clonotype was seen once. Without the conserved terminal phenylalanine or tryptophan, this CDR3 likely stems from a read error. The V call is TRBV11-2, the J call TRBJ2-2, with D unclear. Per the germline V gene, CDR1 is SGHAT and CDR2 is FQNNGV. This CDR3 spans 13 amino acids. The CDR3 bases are TGTGTCAGCAGCTTTGACCCTTCCGGGGAGCTGTTTTCT. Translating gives CVSSFDPSGELFS.

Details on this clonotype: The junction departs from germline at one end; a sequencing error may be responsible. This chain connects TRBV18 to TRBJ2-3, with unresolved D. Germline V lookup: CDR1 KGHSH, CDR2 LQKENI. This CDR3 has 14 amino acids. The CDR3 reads CVSSPPGRTDTQYF. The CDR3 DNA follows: TGTGTCAGCTCACCCCCCGGACGCACAGATACGCAGTATTTT.

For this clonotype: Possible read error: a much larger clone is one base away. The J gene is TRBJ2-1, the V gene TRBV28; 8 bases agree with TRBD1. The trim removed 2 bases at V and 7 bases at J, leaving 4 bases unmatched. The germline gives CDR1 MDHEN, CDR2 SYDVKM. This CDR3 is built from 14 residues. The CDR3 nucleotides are TGTGCCAGCAGTTTACAGGGGGCGTCGAATGAGCAGTTCTTC. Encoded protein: CASSLQGASNEQFF.

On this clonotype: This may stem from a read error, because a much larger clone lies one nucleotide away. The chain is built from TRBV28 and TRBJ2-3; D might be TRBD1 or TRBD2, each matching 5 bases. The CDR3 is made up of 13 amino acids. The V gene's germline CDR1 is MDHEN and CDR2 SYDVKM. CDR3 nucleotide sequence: TGTACCAGCAGTTTAGGGACCACAGATACGCAGTATTTT. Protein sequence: CTSSLGTTDTQYF.

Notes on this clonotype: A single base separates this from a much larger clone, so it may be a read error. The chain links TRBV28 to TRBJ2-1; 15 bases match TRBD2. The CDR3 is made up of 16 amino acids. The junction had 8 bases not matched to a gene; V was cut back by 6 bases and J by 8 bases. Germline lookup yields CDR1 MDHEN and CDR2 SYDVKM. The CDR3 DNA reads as TGTGCCAGCAGGGGCGGGACTAGCGGGAGGTTGGATGAGCAGTTCTTC. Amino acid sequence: CASRGGTSGRLDEQFF. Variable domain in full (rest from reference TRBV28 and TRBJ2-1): DVKVTQSSRYLVKRTGEKVFLECVQDMDHENMFWYRQDPGLGLRLIYFSYDVKMKEKGDIPEGYSVSREKKERFSLILESASTNQTSMYLCASRGGTSGRLDEQFFGPGTRLTVL.